The 24 T cell receptor beta chains below were found in one sample sequenced in a study of early T cells in non-severe SARS-CoV-2 infection. TCRdb ran MiXCR on the 5' RACE reads and lists one entry per CDR3 protein. In the table there are more than 65,000 distinct CDR3 sequences, more than 14% of which are singletons. The source material was whole blood, sampled at baseline. The origin of the receptors is an adult who was a healthcare worker with PCR-confirmed SARS-CoV-2 infection or an uninfected control (not recorded which).

V and J are TRBV19 and TRBJ2-2; 7 positions agree with TRBD1. Germline assignment: CDR1 LNHDA and CDR2 SQIVND (reference sequence). With V trimmed by 7 bases and J by 1 base, 6 bases remained unmatched. The CDR3 contains 15 residues. The CDR3: CASTLYRGNTGELFF. As DNA, the CDR3 is TGTGCCAGTACTTTATACAGGGGGAACACCGGGGAGCTGTTTTTT. Drawing the rest from reference TRBV19 and TRBJ2-2, the complete variable domain is DGGITQSPKYLFRKEGQNVTLSCEQNLNHDAMYWYRQDPGQGLRLIYYSQIVNDFQKGDIAEGYSVSREKKESFPLTVTSAQKNPTAFYLCASTLYRGNTGELFFGEGSRLTVL.

This chain uses TRBV18 with TRBJ2-5, with a tentative D call TRBD2 (6 bases). The CDR3 length is 14 residues. V lost 3 bases, J lost 2 bases, and 10 bases lay in between. Germline V gene lookup returns CDR1 KGHSH and CDR2 LQKENI. The CDR3 here is CASSPRDSQETQYF. The CDR3 DNA reads TGTGCCAGCTCACCGCGGGACTCACAAGAGACCCAGTACTTC.

This clonotype was seen a handful of times. The chain uses TRBV6-6 and TRBJ1-1; 9 bases line up with TRBD1. The CDR3 length is 14 residues. V lost 11 bases to trimming and J lost 4 bases; unmatched junction nucleotides: 11. The germline CDR1 and CDR2 sequences are MNHNY and SVGAGI (reference sequence). The CDR3, as DNA: TGTGCCGTACAGGGGGCGACCTGGGCCACTGAAGCTTTCTTT. This sequence encodes CAVQGATWATEAFF.

This clonotype has only a few counts. The rearrangement links TRBV5-4 to TRBJ2-3; TRBD2 is a possible D gene (5 bases). Trimming cost V 1 base and J 0 bases, with 9 bases left between them. Germline CDR1 reads SGHNT; CDR2 reads YYREEE (reference sequence). This CDR3 is built from 15 residues. The CDR3 sequence: CASSLSGASTDTQYF. The CDR3 region has the DNA TGTGCCAGCAGCTTGAGCGGTGCTAGCACAGATACGCAGTATTTT.

The J gene is TRBJ1-6, the V gene TRBV20-1; 8 positions agree with TRBD1. Trimming cost V 5 bases and J 17 bases; bases outside gene matches: 5. The germline V gene encodes CDR1 DFQATT and CDR2 SNEGSKA (reference sequence). This CDR3 contains 10 residues. CDR3 protein: CSAGRQGFHF. The CDR3 coding sequence is TGCAGTGCTGGAAGACAGGGGTTCCACTTT.

This clonotype is medium-sized. The chain combines TRBV12-3 or TRBV12-4 with TRBJ2-2; D is unclear. The ends were cut back, 0 bases at V and 8 bases at J, with 7 bases in the middle. The CDR3 runs to 13 residues. CDR3 bases: TGTGCCAGCAGTTTAGCGACGGAAGGGGAGCTGTTTTTT. This codes for CASSLATEGELFF.

This clonotype was seen a handful of times. The chain recombines TRBV6-1 with TRBJ1-1; D unclear. Germline loops: CDR1 MNHNS, CDR2 SASEGT. With 3 bases removed from V and 4 bases from J, the gap between germline ends came to 9 bases. This CDR3 has 13 amino acids. The CDR3 region is CASSDPPGTEAFF. The DNA for the CDR3 is TGTGCCAGCAGTGACCCTCCAGGCACTGAAGCTTTCTTT.

The CDR3 DNA reads TGTGCCAGCAGCCAAGAAATGGTATACTCTGGAAACACCATATATTTT. Translation: CASSQEMVYSGNTIYF. The chain is built from TRBV3-1 and TRBJ1-3; D remains unclear. V shed 0 bases and J shed 0 bases, with 9 bases lying between them. The CDR3 has 16 amino acids. Germline V lookup: CDR1 LGHDT, CDR2 YNNKEL (reference sequence).

There are a few counts of this clonotype. This chain uses TRBV27 with TRBJ2-2, with D perhaps TRBD2 (5 bases). CDR1 and CDR2 (germline): MNHEY, SMNVEV (reference sequence). Trimming removed 4 bases from V and 8 bases from J, with 14 bases in between. The CDR3 has 14 amino acids. CDR3 amino acids: CASSSSRRSGELFF. For the CDR3, the DNA is TGTGCCAGCAGTTCAAGTAGGAGGTCTGGGGAGCTGTTTTTT.

This clonotype was counted at least ten times. The chain couples TRBV7-6 to TRBJ2-3; 16 bases fit TRBD2. V lost 4 bases, J lost 3 bases, and 7 bases stayed unmatched. Germline CDR1 is SGHVS and CDR2 is FNYEAQ. This CDR3 region has 18 residues. The CDR3 nucleotides are TGTGCCAGCAGCTGGGGACTAGCGGGAGGGCTCGGGACAGATACGCAGTATTTT. It encodes CASSWGLAGGLGTDTQYF.

In this sample, this clonotype turned up many times. J is TRBJ2-7 and V is TRBV6-2 or TRBV6-3; 9 bases map to TRBD1. The CDR3 is 15 residues long. Looked up from germline, CDR1 is MNHEY and CDR2 is SVGEGT. The V and J ends lost 4 bases and 6 bases, in that order; junction bases with no gene match: 10. In DNA, the CDR3 is TGTGCCAGCAGTTCCCCCGGACAGGGGATAATCGAGCAGTACTTC. Protein sequence: CASSSPGQGIIEQYF.

The chain joins TRBV6-5 to TRBJ1-6; 7 bases align to TRBD1. The CDR3 has 14 residues. The junction had 4 bases not matched to a gene; V was cut back by 2 bases and J by 9 bases. Germline CDR1 reads MNHEY; CDR2 reads SVGAGI. This CDR3 reads CASSYGQVASPLHF. The CDR3 region has the DNA TGTGCCAGCAGTTACGGACAGGTCGCTTCACCCCTCCACTTT.

This clonotype occurred a few times. V gene TRBV6-4 combines with J gene TRBJ1-6, with unresolved D. Deletions cut 2 bases from V and 10 bases from J, with 6 bases between. Germline V gives CDR1 MRHNA, CDR2 SNTAGT. The CDR3 runs 12 residues. The CDR3 reads CASSDAGSPLHF. The CDR3 region has the DNA TGTGCCAGCAGTGACGCGGGGTCACCCCTCCACTTT.

This chain joins TRBV28 and TRBJ1-1; D is possibly TRBD1 (5 bases). The germline V and J ends were trimmed by 7 bases and 4 bases, with 10 bases remaining between them. CDR1 and CDR2 (germline): MDHEN, SYDVKM. The CDR3 is 12 amino acids. This chain's CDR3 is CASKGVITEAFF. The CDR3 bases are TGTGCCAGCAAAGGGGTTATCACTGAAGCTTTCTTT.

In this sample, this clonotype turned up many times. This chain joins TRBV3-1 and TRBJ2-7; 10 nucleotides match TRBD2. Trimming cost V 2 bases and J 6 bases; bases outside gene matches: 7. CDR1 and CDR2 from the germline V gene are LGHDT and YNNKEL (reference sequence). The CDR3 is 15 amino acids. CDR3 DNA: TGTGCCAGCAGCCAACCTCTAGCGGGAGCGCGCGAGCAGTACTTC. This gives the protein CASSQPLAGAREQYF.

This clonotype was observed many times. The chain joins TRBV2 to TRBJ1-1; D gene ambiguous. The CDR3 spans 12 residues. The germline V and J ends were trimmed by 5 bases and 6 bases, with 10 bases remaining between them. Germline V gene lookup returns CDR1 SNHLY and CDR2 FYNNEI. Here the CDR3 reads CASSYSMAEAFF. The CDR3 coding sequence is TGTGCCAGCAGTTACAGTATGGCTGAAGCTTTCTTT.

In this sample, this clonotype turned up a few times. The chain combines TRBV5-1 with TRBJ2-7; the D gene is possibly TRBD2 (5 bases). Trimming cost V 4 bases and J 5 bases, with 16 bases left between them. Germline loops: CDR1 SGHRS, CDR2 YFSETQ. The CDR3 length is 14 residues. This CDR3 reads CASSTRTGSNEQYF. The DNA of the CDR3 is TGCGCCAGCAGCACCCGGACGGGGAGTAACGAGCAGTACTTC.

This clonotype was recorded a few times. V usage is TRBV24-1 and J usage is TRBJ2-3; D possibly uses TRBD1 or TRBD2 (5 bases each). Trimming stripped 3 bases from V and 8 bases from J, with 23 bases between. Germline assignment: CDR1 KGHDR and CDR2 SFDVKD. The CDR3 is made up of 17 amino acids. This chain's CDR3 is CATSDHGTGDPRSTQYF. For the CDR3, the DNA is TGTGCCACCAGTGATCATGGGACCGGTGACCCCCGGAGTACGCAGTATTTT.

This clonotype was found a few times. This rearrangement joins TRBV29-1 to TRBJ2-2; 7 bases are a match to TRBD1. V was pared by 6 bases and J by 3 bases, with 10 bases of the junction left unmatched. The CDR3 covers 15 residues. Germline V gene data show CDR1 as SQVTM and CDR2 as ANQGSEA. Here the CDR3 reads CSVFRQGPYTGELFF. The DNA of the CDR3 is TGCAGCGTGTTTAGACAGGGACCATACACCGGGGAGCTGTTTTTT.

This clonotype was counted only a few times. At one end, the junction sequence differs from germline, possibly due to a read error. The rearrangement links TRBV5-4 to TRBJ2-1; TRBD2 matches at 8 bases. The CDR3 is made up of 16 amino acids. The germline gives CDR1 SGHNT, CDR2 YYREEE (reference sequence). The CDR3 protein is CVSSLRLARSYNEQFF. CDR3 nucleotides: TGTGTCAGCAGCCTCCGACTAGCGAGATCCTACAATGAGCAGTTCTTC.

This clonotype has just a few counts. This chain uses TRBV7-9 with TRBJ1-3; no definite D call. The CDR3 covers 16 residues. The germline V gene encodes CDR1 SEHNR and CDR2 FQNEAQ (reference sequence). Trimming removed 0 bases at V and 0 bases at J, with 9 bases between. CDR3 DNA: TGTGCCAGCAGCTTAGCGATCGGGTCCTCTGGAAACACCATATATTTT. It yields the protein CASSLAIGSSGNTIYF. Full variable domain (missing parts from reference TRBV7-9 and TRBJ1-3): DTGVSQNPRHKITKRGQNVTFRCDPISEHNRLYWYRQTLGQGPEFLTYFQNEAQLEKSRLLSDRFSAERPKGSFSTLEIQRTEQGDSAMYLCASSLAIGSSGNTIYFGEGSWLTVV.

The J gene is TRBJ2-2, the V gene TRBV28; 10 bases line up with TRBD1. Trimming cost V 6 bases and J 1 base; bases outside gene matches: 8. CDR3 length equals 17 residues. CDR1 and CDR2 from the germline V gene are MDHEN and SYDVKM. The CDR3 region has the DNA TGTGCCAGCAGACAAGCCGGGACAGGGGTGAACACCGGGGAGCTGTTTTTT. This gives the protein CASRQAGTGVNTGELFF. The whole variable domain, remainder taken from reference TRBV28 and TRBJ2-2, is DVKVTQSSRYLVKRTGEKVFLECVQDMDHENMFWYRQDPGLGLRLIYFSYDVKMKEKGDIPEGYSVSREKKERFSLILESASTNQTSMYLCASRQAGTGVNTGELFFGEGSRLTVL.

This chain joins TRBV2 and TRBJ2-3, with a possible D match to TRBD2 (6 bases). The V and J ends lost 3 bases and 4 bases respectively, with 14 bases between them. Germline V lookup: CDR1 SNHLY, CDR2 FYNNEI. CDR3 size: 15 residues. CDR3 amino acids: CASSEEGVGADTQYF. CDR3 DNA: TGTGCCAGCAGTGAGGAGGGAGTCGGTGCAGATACGCAGTATTTT.

This clonotype appeared many times. V is TRBV28 and J is TRBJ1-2; D unresolved. The germline V gene has CDR1 MDHEN and CDR2 SYDVKM. CDR3 length: 16 residues. Trimming removed 8 bases from V and 3 bases from J, with 22 bases in between. CDR3 nucleotides: TGTGCCAGCGATGGCCAGTCGGGGTGGGGTGACTATGGCTACACCTTC. This sequence encodes CASDGQSGWGDYGYTF.